One and the same sample provided the 8 T cell receptor beta chains below, sequenced in a study of blood T cell repertoires in COVID-19. Only in-frame clones appear in the TCRdb table, and some are missing; sequencing was by immunoSEQ multiplex PCR. The data contain 300,000 to 400,000 clones, 75% to 90% of them singletons. What was sequenced was peripheral blood. These receptors originate from a woman between 50 and 59 years old with COVID-19, enrolled during active disease.

The chain couples TRBV25-1 to TRBJ1-2; D gene uncertain. This CDR3 is built from 15 residues. Germline lookup yields CDR1 MGHDK and CDR2 SYGVNS. Trimming cost V 1 base and J 3 bases, with 12 bases left between them. The CDR3, as DNA: TGTGCCAGCAGTGAATCGAGGAGAGGGTACTATGGCTACACCTTC. Encoded protein: CASSESRRGYYGYTF.

This clone was observed once. The chain couples TRBV5-8 to TRBJ2-7; TRBD2 aligns across 7 bases. CDR3 size: 18 residues. V lost 0 bases, J lost 7 bases, and 19 bases stayed unmatched. Germline V lookup: CDR1 SGHTS, CDR2 YDEGEE. CDR3 bases: TGTGCCAGCAGCTTGGCCAGTAGGGAGGGAGGGGATTCGGTTGAGCAGTACTTC. Translated: CASSLASREGGDSVEQYF.

This chain uses TRBV12-5 with TRBJ2-1, with a weak D call TRBD2 (5 bases). Germline V CDR1 and CDR2: LGHNT, FRNRAP. Trimming cost V 7 bases and J 9 bases, with 19 bases left between them. The CDR3 runs 14 residues. CDR3 residues: CASDQELVRSEQFF. CDR3 in DNA: TGTGCTAGTGACCAAGAACTAGTGAGGAGTGAGCAGTTCTTC. Variable domain in full (rest from reference TRBV12-5 and TRBJ2-1): DARVTQTPRHKVTEMGQEVTMRCQPILGHNTVFWYRQTMMQGLELLAYFRNRAPLDDSGMPKDRFSAEMPDATLATLKIQPSEPRDSAVYFCASDQELVRSEQFFGPGTRLTVL.

About this clone: Other nucleotide sequences from this sample produce the same CDR3. The J gene is TRBJ1-5, the V gene TRBV7-9; D gene ambiguous. The CDR3 consists of 14 residues. CDR1 SEHNR and CDR2 FQNEAQ come from the germline V gene (reference sequence). Between the trimmed V and J ends, which lost 0 bases and 1 base, there was a span of 4 bases. The CDR3 loop is CASSLAGSNQPQHF. CDR3 DNA sequence: TGTGCCAGCAGCTTAGCGGGCAGCAATCAGCCCCAGCATTTT.

The J gene is TRBJ2-1, the V gene TRBV6-6; D is unclear. This CDR3 has 13 residues. Germline V lookup: CDR1 MNHNY, CDR2 SVGAGI (reference sequence). Trimming removed 6 bases at V and 7 bases at J, with 13 bases between. The DNA of the CDR3 is TGTGCCAGCAGAGATAGACTTTCAAATGAGCAGTTCTTC. This gives the protein CASRDRLSNEQFF.

V and J are TRBV7-8 and TRBJ2-3; 13 bases agree with TRBD2. CDR1 is SGHVS, CDR2 FQNEAQ, per germline. The V gene end was trimmed by 5 bases and the J gene end by 7 bases; junction bases not matched to a gene: 12. CDR3 length equals 17 residues. CDR3 residues: CASSQRTSGRGFHTQYF. The CDR3 region has the DNA TGTGCCAGCAGCCAACGGACTAGCGGGAGAGGATTCCATACGCAGTATTTT.

The chain links TRBV30 to TRBJ1-1; D not certain. This CDR3 contains 11 residues. Germline lookup yields CDR1 GTSNPN and CDR2 SVGIG (reference sequence). Trimming removed 4 bases from V and 3 bases from J, with 6 bases in between. This chain's CDR3 is CAWNFHTEAFF. CDR3 in DNA: TGTGCCTGGAACTTTCACACTGAAGCTTTCTTT. Based on the CDR3 plus reference TRBV30 and TRBJ1-1, the full variable domain is SQTIHQWPATLVQPVGSPLSLECTVEGTSNPNLYWYRQAAGRGLQLLFYSVGIGQISSEVPQNLSASRPQDRQFILSSKKLLLSDSGFYLCAWNFHTEAFFGQGTRLTVV.

On this clone: Germline is not matched at one junction end, which may reflect a read error. The rearrangement links TRBV23-1 to TRBJ2-7, with D perhaps TRBD1 (7 bases). TRBV23-1 is an open reading frame, and its role is uncertain. The CDR3 has 16 amino acids. The CDR3 region has the DNA TGCGCCAGCAGTGAATCGACAGGGAGGACCTTAGACGAGCAGTACTTC. Encoded protein: CASSESTGRTLDEQYF.